These 6 T cell receptor beta chains originate from one sample sequenced in a study of PD-1 blockade in classical Hodgkin lymphoma. Brentuximab vedotin exposure varied, and every patient relapsed after autologous stem cell transplantation. Clones were read by immunoSEQ multiplex PCR, and TCRdb kept only the in-frame ones, dropping some. The data show about 40,000 clones, with 70% to 80% seen just once and roughly 9.8% held by the top ten. Sequenced here: peripheral blood mononuclear cells (PBMCs), sampled at baseline. Receptor source: a human donor with classical Hodgkin lymphoma.

This clone was observed a few times. The CDR3 DNA sequence: TGCAGTGCAGCGGGGGACTATGGCTACACCTTC. It translates to CSAAGDYGYTF. V is TRBV20-1 and J is TRBJ1-2, with D perhaps matching TRBD1 (5 bases). V was cut by 6 bases and J by 3 bases, with 8 bases left in between. CDR1 and CDR2 (germline): DFQATT, SNEGSKA (reference sequence). This CDR3 comprises 11 residues.

The rearrangement joins TRBV14 to TRBJ1-3; D might be TRBD1 (6 bases). Trimming stripped 4 bases from V and 0 bases from J, with 7 bases between. Germline V CDR1 and CDR2: SGHDN, FVKESK. The CDR3 is 14 residues long. Here the CDR3 reads CASSRTVSGNTIYF. CDR3 nucleotides: TGTGCCAGCAGCCGGACAGTCTCTGGAAACACCATATATTTT.

The genes are TRBV2 and TRBJ1-5; maybe TRBD1 (5 bases). Trimming removed 2 bases from V and 7 bases from J, with 18 bases in between. This CDR3 is built from 16 residues. Germline assignment: CDR1 SNHLY and CDR2 FYNNEI. The CDR3 DNA sequence: TGTGCCAGCAGTGAAAACTTCAGGTTGAGGGGACAGCCCCAGCATTTT. It is translated as CASSENFRLRGQPQHF.

The chain has TRBV28 and TRBJ2-7; D gene uncertain. Germline CDR1 and CDR2: MDHEN and SYDVKM. Trimming removed 4 bases from V and 0 bases from J, with 10 bases in between. The CDR3 is 14 residues long. The CDR3 spells CASSWVNLSYEQYF. The CDR3, as DNA: TGTGCCAGCAGTTGGGTCAATCTCTCCTACGAGCAGTACTTC.

J is TRBJ1-5 and V is TRBV10-2; TRBD1 is a possible D gene (6 bases). This CDR3 has 13 residues. Germline V lookup: CDR1 WSHSY, CDR2 SAAADI. Trimming left V 6 bases short and J 4 bases short, with 10 bases between. The CDR3 DNA is TGCGCCAGCAGCCCACAGGGAAATCAGCCCCAGCATTTT. It yields the protein CASSPQGNQPQHF.

The chain recombines TRBV2 with TRBJ2-5; D is ambiguous. The CDR3 length is 14 residues. The germline V gene has CDR1 SNHLY and CDR2 FYNNEI. V lost 4 bases, J lost 1 base, and 10 bases lay in between. The CDR3 DNA sequence: TGTGCCAGCAGTGCCGAGGACCTCCAAGAGACCCAGTACTTC. It translates to CASSAEDLQETQYF.